This T cell receptor beta chain was documented in a study of read filtering for tumor transcriptome and immune sequencing. Study background: IR-seq gave about 3.5 to 10.27 million TCR reads per sample; RNA-seq gave about 75 to 1,400. Study outcomes and limitations: In IR-seq, single-read clonotypes were 65% to 90% of clonotypes but approximately 4% of reads.

This CDR3 is 15 amino acids long. CDR1 and CDR2 (germline): KGHSH, LQKENI. Between the trimmed V and J ends, which lost 3 bases and 2 bases, there was a span of 13 bases. This clonotype has a count of ten or more. What it recognizes is unknown. From 350 to 500 ng of RNA, a library with molecular barcoded alpha/delta and beta/gamma adaptors was made. From the reads, TCRdb called clonotypes with MiXCR, one entry per CDR3 protein. The table includes over 45,000 distinct CDR3 sequences, 20% to 25% detected once. The origin of this receptor is a donor aged 40 or over with multiple myeloma. Sample: a population of CD138-negative cells sorted from bone marrow. The chain employs TRBV18 and TRBJ2-5, with D tentatively TRBD1 (6 bases). CDR3 sequence reads: CASSPPVGGQETQYF. CDR3 bases: TGTGCCAGCTCACCCCCTGTAGGGGGACAAGAGACCCAGTACTTC. The whole variable domain, remainder taken from reference TRBV18 and TRBJ2-5, is NAGVMQNPRHLVRRRGQEARLRCSPMKGHSHVYWYRQLPEEGLKFMVYLQKENIIDESGMPKERFSAEFPKEGPSILRIQQVVRGDSAAYFCASSPPVGGQETQYFGPGTRLLVL.